The sequence of this TCR beta chain was determined in a study of shared clonotypes between healthy human individuals. Points from the study as a whole: Read depth was anticipated to influence clonotype sharing among donors. The sole specimen, blood, was sampled, and tissue repertoires likely differ. A small donor pool kept down the genetic and exposure-history diversity that was represented.

Naive CD8 cells comprised CD45RO-negative, CCR7-positively selected cells, excluding terminally differentiated effector memory CD45RA+ cells. All donors were healthy HIV-negative adults lacking recent acute infections or vaccinations. Germline assignment: CDR1 GTSNPN and CDR2 SVGIG (reference sequence). The CDR3 has 16 amino acids. The ends lost 0 bases at V and 5 bases at J; junction bases unmatched: 10. A remark on this clone: Its target is unknown.

Sequencing was performed with immunoSEQ multiplex PCR; in TCRdb, only in-frame clones are kept and a portion is missing. The table has around 700,000 clones, 92% seen once; the top ten hold 24%. The origin of this receptor is a man aged 25-45 years in good health. Material: naive CD8+ T cells sorted from blood. This chain links TRBV30 with TRBJ2-7, with 10 bases that match TRBD2. CDR3 nucleotide sequence: TGTGCCTGGAGTGTGGGCCTAGCGGGAGTAAATGACGAGCAGTACTTC. Translation: CAWSVGLAGVNDEQYF.